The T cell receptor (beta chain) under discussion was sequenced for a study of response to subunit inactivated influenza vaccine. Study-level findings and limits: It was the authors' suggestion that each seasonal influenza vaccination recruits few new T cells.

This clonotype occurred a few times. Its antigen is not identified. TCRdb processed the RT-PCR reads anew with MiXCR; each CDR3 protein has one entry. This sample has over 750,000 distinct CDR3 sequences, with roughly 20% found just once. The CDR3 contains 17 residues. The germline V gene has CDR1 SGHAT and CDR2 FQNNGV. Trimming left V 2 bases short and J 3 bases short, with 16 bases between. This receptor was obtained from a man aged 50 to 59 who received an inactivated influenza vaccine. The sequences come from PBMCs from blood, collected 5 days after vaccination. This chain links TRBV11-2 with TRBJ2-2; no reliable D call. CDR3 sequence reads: CASSLPLRASDTGELFF. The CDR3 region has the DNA TGTGCCAGCAGCTTACCCCTACGGGCATCGGACACCGGGGAGCTGTTTTTT.